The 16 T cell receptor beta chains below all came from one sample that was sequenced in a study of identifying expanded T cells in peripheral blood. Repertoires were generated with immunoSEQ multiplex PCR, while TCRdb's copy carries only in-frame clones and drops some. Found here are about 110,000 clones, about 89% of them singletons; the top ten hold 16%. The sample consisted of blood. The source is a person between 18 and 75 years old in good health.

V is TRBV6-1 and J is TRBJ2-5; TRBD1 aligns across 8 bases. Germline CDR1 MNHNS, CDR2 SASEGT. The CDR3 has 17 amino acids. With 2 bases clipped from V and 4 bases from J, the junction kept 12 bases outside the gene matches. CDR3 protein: CASSEFAGGMLSETQYF. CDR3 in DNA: TGTGCCAGCAGTGAATTTGCAGGGGGCATGCTGTCAGAGACCCAGTACTTC.

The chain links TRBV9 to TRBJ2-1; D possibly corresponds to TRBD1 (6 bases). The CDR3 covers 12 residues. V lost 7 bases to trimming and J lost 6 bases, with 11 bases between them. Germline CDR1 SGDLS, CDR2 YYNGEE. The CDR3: CASGKGGNEQFF. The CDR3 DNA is TGTGCCAGCGGAAAAGGGGGCAATGAGCAGTTCTTC.

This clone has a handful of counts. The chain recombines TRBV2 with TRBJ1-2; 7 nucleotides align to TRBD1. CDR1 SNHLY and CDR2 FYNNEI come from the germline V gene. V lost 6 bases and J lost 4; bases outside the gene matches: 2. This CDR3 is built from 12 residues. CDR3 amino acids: CASRGDSYGYTF. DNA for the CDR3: TGTGCCAGCAGGGGGGACAGCTATGGCTACACCTTC.

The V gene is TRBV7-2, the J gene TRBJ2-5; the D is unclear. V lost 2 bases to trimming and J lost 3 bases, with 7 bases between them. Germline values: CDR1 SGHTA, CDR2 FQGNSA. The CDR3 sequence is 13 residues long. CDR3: CASSLYWEETQYF. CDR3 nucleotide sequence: TGTGCCAGCAGCTTATACTGGGAAGAGACCCAGTACTTC.

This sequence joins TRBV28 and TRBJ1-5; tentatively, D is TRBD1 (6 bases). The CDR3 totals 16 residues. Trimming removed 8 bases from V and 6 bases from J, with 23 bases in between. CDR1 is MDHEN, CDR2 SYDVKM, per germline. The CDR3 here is CASSLPLGGGSQPQHF. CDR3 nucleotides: TGTGCCAGCTCTTTACCCTTAGGAGGGGGAAGTCAGCCCCAGCATTTT.

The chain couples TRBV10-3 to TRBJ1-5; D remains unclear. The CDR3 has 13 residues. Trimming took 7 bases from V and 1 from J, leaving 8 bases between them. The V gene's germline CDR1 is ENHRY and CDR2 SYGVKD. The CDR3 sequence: CAIMSSSNQPQHF. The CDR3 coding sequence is TGTGCCATCATGAGCTCAAGCAATCAGCCCCAGCATTTT.

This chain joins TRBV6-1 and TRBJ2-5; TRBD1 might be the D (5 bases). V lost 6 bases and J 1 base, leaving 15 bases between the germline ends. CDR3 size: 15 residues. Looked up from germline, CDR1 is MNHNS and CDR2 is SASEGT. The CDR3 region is CASRPRAPLQETQYF. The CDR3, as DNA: TGTGCCAGCAGACCCAGGGCGCCCCTCCAAGAGACCCAGTACTTC.

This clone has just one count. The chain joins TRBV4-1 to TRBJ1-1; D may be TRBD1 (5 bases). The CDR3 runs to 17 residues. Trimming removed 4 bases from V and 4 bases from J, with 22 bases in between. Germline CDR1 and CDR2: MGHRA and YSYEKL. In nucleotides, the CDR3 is TGCGCCAGCAGCCTCAGGGAACCGGGTTGGAGTGGCACTGAAGCTTTCTTT. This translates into CASSLREPGWSGTEAFF.

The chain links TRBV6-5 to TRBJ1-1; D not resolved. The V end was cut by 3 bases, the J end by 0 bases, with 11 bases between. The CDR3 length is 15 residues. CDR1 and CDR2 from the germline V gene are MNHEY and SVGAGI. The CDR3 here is CASSYISRVNTEAFF. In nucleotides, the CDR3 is TGTGCCAGCAGTTATATAAGCCGCGTGAACACTGAAGCTTTCTTT.

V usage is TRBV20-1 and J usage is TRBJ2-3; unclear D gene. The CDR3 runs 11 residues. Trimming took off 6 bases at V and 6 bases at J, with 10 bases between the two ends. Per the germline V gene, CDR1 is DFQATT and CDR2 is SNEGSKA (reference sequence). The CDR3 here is CSAPDLDTQYF. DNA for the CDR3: TGCAGTGCGCCAGACTTGGATACGCAGTATTTT.

The CDR3 DNA follows: TGTGCCAGCAGCCTGGGGAGCGAAACAGATACGCAGTATTTT. It specifies CASSLGSETDTQYF. The V gene is TRBV4-2, the J gene TRBJ2-3; D is perhaps TRBD2 (5 bases). CDR1 is LGHNA and CDR2 is YNFKEQ in the germline V gene. CDR3 length: 14 amino acids. The V end was cut by 4 bases, the J end by 3 bases, with 11 bases between.

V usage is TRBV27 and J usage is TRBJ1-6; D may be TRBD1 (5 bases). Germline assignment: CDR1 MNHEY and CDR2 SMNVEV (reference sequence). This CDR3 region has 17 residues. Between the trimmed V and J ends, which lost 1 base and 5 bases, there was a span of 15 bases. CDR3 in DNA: TGTGCCAGCAGTTTATTCCCAGGGTTCGGGGATAATTCACCCCTCCACTTT. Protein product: CASSLFPGFGDNSPLHF.

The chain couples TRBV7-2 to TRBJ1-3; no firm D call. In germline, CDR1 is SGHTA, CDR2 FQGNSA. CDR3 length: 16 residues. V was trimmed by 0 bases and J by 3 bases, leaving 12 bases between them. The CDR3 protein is CASSLAGVGSGNTIYF. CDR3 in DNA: TGTGCCAGCAGCTTAGCGGGAGTCGGCAGTGGAAACACCATATATTTT. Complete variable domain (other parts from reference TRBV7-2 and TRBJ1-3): GAGVSQSPSNKVTEKGKDVELRCDPISGHTALYWYRQSLGQGLEFLIYFQGNSAPDKSGLPSDRFSAERTGGSVSTLTIQRTQQEDSAVYLCASSLAGVGSGNTIYFGEGSWLTVV.

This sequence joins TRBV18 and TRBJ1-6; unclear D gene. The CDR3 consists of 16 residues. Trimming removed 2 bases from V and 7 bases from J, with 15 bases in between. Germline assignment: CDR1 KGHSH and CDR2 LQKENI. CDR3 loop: CASSPSSPGMNSPLHF. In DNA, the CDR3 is TGTGCCAGCTCACCAAGTAGTCCCGGAATGAATTCACCCCTCCACTTT.

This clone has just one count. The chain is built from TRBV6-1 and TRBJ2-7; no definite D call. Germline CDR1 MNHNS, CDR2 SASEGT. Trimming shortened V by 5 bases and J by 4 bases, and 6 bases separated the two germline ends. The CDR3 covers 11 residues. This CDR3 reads CASSYLYEQYF. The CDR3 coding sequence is TGTGCCAGCAGTTACCTGTACGAGCAGTACTTC.

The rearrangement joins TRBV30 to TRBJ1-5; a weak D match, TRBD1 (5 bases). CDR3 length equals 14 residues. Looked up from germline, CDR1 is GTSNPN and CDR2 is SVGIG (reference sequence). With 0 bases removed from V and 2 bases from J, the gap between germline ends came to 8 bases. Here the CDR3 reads CAWSVGGGNQPQHF. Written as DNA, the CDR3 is TGTGCCTGGAGTGTAGGAGGGGGCAATCAGCCCCAGCATTTT. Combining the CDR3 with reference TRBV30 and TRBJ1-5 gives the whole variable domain SQTIHQWPATLVQPVGSPLSLECTVEGTSNPNLYWYRQAAGRGLQLLFYSVGIGQISSEVPQNLSASRPQDRQFILSSKKLLLSDSGFYLCAWSVGGGNQPQHFGDGTRLSIL.